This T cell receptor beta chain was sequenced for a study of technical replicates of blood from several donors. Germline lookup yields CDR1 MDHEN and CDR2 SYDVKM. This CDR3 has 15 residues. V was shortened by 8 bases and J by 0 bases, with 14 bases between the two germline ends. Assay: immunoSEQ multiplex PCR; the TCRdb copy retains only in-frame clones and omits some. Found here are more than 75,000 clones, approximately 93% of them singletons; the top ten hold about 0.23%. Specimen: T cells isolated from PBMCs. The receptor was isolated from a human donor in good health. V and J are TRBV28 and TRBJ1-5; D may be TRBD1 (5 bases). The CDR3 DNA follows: TGTGCCAGCTGGGGGGAATACGATAGCAATCAGCCCCAGCATTTT. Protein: CASWGEYDSNQPQHF.